This T cell receptor beta chain was obtained from a study of T cells after yellow fever vaccination. General observations from the study: It was the secondary response that reached its peak faster, day 5 versus 15, but it was weaker. Any FACS-sorted repertoire could hold abundant clonotypes that contaminate it from the bulk population. After the booster, roughly 96% of CD4 and roughly nine tenths of CD8 primary-response clones were re-detected.

This clonotype was seen a handful of times. What it binds is not known. MiXCR, run by TCRdb on the 5' RACE reads, gives a single entry per CDR3 protein. Here the sample spans roughly 65,000 distinct CDR3 sequences, around 6.2% being singletons. V was clipped by 1 base and J by 5 bases, with 8 bases between them. Per germline, CDR1 LGHDT and CDR2 YNNKEL (reference sequence). The CDR3 extends over 13 amino acids. This sequence joins TRBV3-1 and TRBJ2-5; TRBD2 is a possible D gene (6 bases). Sequenced here: CD4+ T cells sorted from PBMCs, sampled around 15 days after the first yellow fever vaccination. This clonotype was sampled from a man between 18 and 35 years old who received the YFV17D yellow fever vaccine. CDR3 amino acids: CASSQGTKETQYF. The CDR3 DNA reads TGTGCCAGCAGCCAAGGGACTAAGGAGACCCAGTACTTC.